This T cell receptor (beta chain) derives from a study of identical twins. Study-wide points: Within beta out-of-frame sequences, the excess sharing observed between twins was weaker.

Germline V gives CDR1 SGHTA, CDR2 FQGNSA. CDR3 length equals 14 residues. Trimming shortened V by 1 base and J by 3 bases, and 10 bases separated the two germline ends. From the 5' RACE reads, TCRdb called clonotypes with MiXCR, one entry per CDR3 protein. The repertoire has hundreds of thousands of distinct CDR3 sequences, around 20% of them found once; the top ten carry 4% to 5.5%. About this clonotype itself: Its specificity is not known.

These data also featured in a second study, about T cells expressing NK-cell markers. That source adds: Alpha-beta TCR T cells were the sole sorting target in several experiments, owing to an anti-gamma-delta TCR antibody. In about six donors, dominant NKG2C+ clonotypes were about 1.0-7.5% of CD8+ T cells.

The sequencing sample was made of PBMCs. This TCR came from a woman under 30 in good health. V gene TRBV7-2 combines with J gene TRBJ2-7; D perhaps matches TRBD1 (5 bases). In nucleotides, the CDR3 is TGTGCCAGCAGCTTAGATGGACACATCTACGAGCAGTACTTC. Its protein product is CASSLDGHIYEQYF.